Below are 19 T cell receptor beta chains sequenced from a single sample in a study of blood T cells in healthy people across ages. Then a second PCR, running about 7 to 11 cycles, was carried out with a sample-barcoded 5' primer and a J-beta primer mix. TCRdb used MiXCR to reprocess the 5' RACE reads, holding one entry per CDR3 protein. The sample contains about 2 million distinct CDR3 sequences, approximately 50% of which appear only once. Specimen: blood. These receptors were obtained from a woman aged 40 to 55 in good health.

Concerning this clonotype: Relative to the germline gene, one junction end is altered; a read error may explain this. This sequence joins TRBV4-3 and TRBJ2-1; D gene uncertain. The V gene's germline CDR1 is LGHNA and CDR2 YSLEER. The CDR3 length is 16 residues. The CDR3 nucleotides are TGCGCCAGCAGCCAAGACGACTCGGCGGCCTACAATGAGCAATTCTTC. As protein: CASSQDDSAAYNEQFF.

The chain links TRBV5-6 to TRBJ2-5, with TRBD1 identical over 9 bases. The J call could be wrong; TRBJ2-7 is a better fit for the DNA end. CDR1 and CDR2 (germline): SGHDT, YYEEEE. There are 16 residues in the CDR3. The CDR3 DNA is TGTGCCAGCAGTCGACCGTCCGGGACAGGGCTCCACGAGCAGTACTTC. Protein product: CASSRPSGTGLHEQYF.

Remarks on this clonotype: One junction end disagrees with the germline gene, perhaps due to a read error. The V call is TRBV4-2, the J call TRBJ2-5, with 7 bases identical to TRBD2. CDR1 LGHNA and CDR2 YNFKEQ come from the germline V gene. CDR3 length: 15 amino acids. The CDR3 DNA is TGTGCCTGCAGCTCCGGGACTATCCAACAAGAGACCCAGTACTTC. Its protein product is CACSSGTIQQETQYF.

This chain joins TRBV7-8 and TRBJ2-7; 9 nucleotides agree with TRBD1. V dropped 5 bases and J dropped 1; count of bases not matched to a gene: 9. The length of the CDR3 is 16 residues. Germline V gene lookup returns CDR1 SGHVS and CDR2 FQNEAQ. Here the CDR3 reads CASSPPYRGRSYEQYF. CDR3 bases: TGTGCCAGCAGCCCCCCTTACAGGGGGCGATCCTACGAGCAGTACTTC. The full variable domain, completed using reference TRBV7-8 and TRBJ2-7, is GAGVSQSPRYKVAKRGQDVALRCDPISGHVSLFWYQQALGQGPEFLTYFQNEAQLDKSGLPSDRFFAERPEGSVSTLKIQRTQQEDSAVYLCASSPPYRGRSYEQYFGPGTRLTVT.

The rearrangement links TRBV5-1 to TRBJ2-1; 14 nucleotides agree with TRBD2. The CDR3 is made up of 17 amino acids. Germline V CDR1 and CDR2: SGHRS, YFSETQ. The V gene end was trimmed by 2 bases and the J gene end by 7 bases; junction bases not matched to a gene: 8. CDR3 in DNA: TGCGCCAGCAGCTTAAGACTAGCGGGGGGGCTGACTAATGAGCAGTTCTTC. Amino acid sequence: CASSLRLAGGLTNEQFF.

This chain joins TRBV7-2 and TRBJ2-7; maybe TRBD2 (6 bases). Germline CDR1 reads SGHTA; CDR2 reads FQGNSA. Deletions cut 2 bases from V and 0 bases from J, with 11 bases between. This CDR3 comprises 15 residues. As DNA, the CDR3 is TGTGCCAGCAGCTTATTGGGGGGTGACTCCTACGAGCAGTACTTC. Its translation is CASSLLGGDSYEQYF.

The J gene is TRBJ1-5, the V gene TRBV3-1; the D is unclear. The CDR3 is made up of 15 amino acids. Germline loops: CDR1 LGHDT, CDR2 YNNKEL (reference sequence). Deletions cut 0 bases from V and 7 bases from J, with 13 bases between. The CDR3 DNA sequence: TGTGCCAGCAGCCAAGATATGGGATCAGGCCAGCCCCAGCATTTT. The encoded protein is CASSQDMGSGQPQHF.

In its sample, this clonotype was seen once. The chain couples TRBV11-2 to TRBJ2-7; a possible D gene is TRBD1 (6 bases). The length of the CDR3 is 17 residues. V lost 2 bases and J lost 12, with 29 bases in between. In germline, CDR1 is SGHAT, CDR2 FQNNGV. The CDR3, as DNA: TGTGCCAGCAGCTTAAATGTAGCAGGGGCCCTCCAAGAGACCCGGTACTTC. As protein: CASSLNVAGALQETRYF.

There are a few counts of this clonotype. V usage is TRBV25-1 and J usage is TRBJ2-1; D is uncertain. Germline CDR1 MGHDK, CDR2 SYGVNS. CDR3 size: 14 residues. Trimming took off 2 bases at V and 2 bases at J, with 7 bases between the two ends. The CDR3 bases are TGTGCCAGCAGTGAACCTACTGCCTACAATGAGCAGTTCTTC. It translates to CASSEPTAYNEQFF.

This clonotype came up a few times. V and J are TRBV6-1 and TRBJ2-3, with 11 bases matching TRBD1. The CDR3 covers 18 residues. Trimming took 4 bases from V and 2 from J; bases not matched to a gene: 11. From germline, CDR1 is MNHNS and CDR2 SASEGT. CDR3 sequence (DNA): TGTGCCAGCAGTGCCGGGACAGGGGGGACCGTAATCACAGATACGCAGTATTTT. Protein sequence: CASSAGTGGTVITDTQYF.

This chain uses TRBV28 with TRBJ2-5, with TRBD2 identical over 9 bases. V shed 7 bases, J shed 1 base, and the junction held 16 bases outside the gene matches. CDR3 length equals 18 residues. The germline CDR1 and CDR2 sequences are MDHEN and SYDVKM. The CDR3: CASTQPGRAGGFQETQYF. CDR3 DNA: TGTGCCAGCACCCAGCCGGGACGAGCGGGGGGATTCCAAGAGACCCAGTACTTC.

The J gene is TRBJ2-7, the V gene TRBV29-1; TRBD1 aligns across 8 bases. The germline gives CDR1 SQVTM, CDR2 ANQGSEA. J gave up 1 base and V 0 bases, and 5 bases lay outside the gene matches. The CDR3 spans 15 residues. Here the CDR3 reads CSVEDRRTGSYEQYF. CDR3 in DNA: TGCAGCGTTGAAGATCGAAGGACAGGGTCCTACGAGCAGTACTTC.

The CDR3 region has the DNA TGTGCCATCAGCCACGGACAGAGACAAGAGACCCAGTACTTC. Translation: CAISHGQRQETQYF. V and J are TRBV10-3 and TRBJ2-5; the D gene is possibly TRBD1 (6 bases). The V end lost 6 bases, the J end lost 2 bases, and 13 bases lay between the germline ends. Germline loops: CDR1 ENHRY, CDR2 SYGVKD. The CDR3 contains 14 residues.

V usage is TRBV6-5 and J usage is TRBJ1-2; no clear D gene. From germline, CDR1 is MNHEY and CDR2 SVGAGI. This CDR3 is built from 12 residues. Deletions cut 4 bases from V and 6 bases from J, with 9 bases between. CDR3 residues: CASSFDPNGYTF. The CDR3 coding sequence is TGTGCCAGCAGTTTTGACCCGAATGGCTACACCTTC.

The rearrangement links TRBV28 to TRBJ2-1, with 7 bases lining up with TRBD1. The germline V gene encodes CDR1 MDHEN and CDR2 SYDVKM. The CDR3 runs 15 residues. Germline trimming cut 5 bases from V and 6 bases from J; bases unmatched to any gene: 10. This CDR3 is CASSPPGQHFNEQFF. In DNA, the CDR3 is TGTGCCAGCAGTCCCCCGGGACAGCACTTCAATGAGCAGTTCTTC.

J is TRBJ2-7 and V is TRBV9; a possible D gene is TRBD2 (5 bases). The CDR3 is 14 amino acids. V was clipped by 4 bases and J by 2 bases, with 13 bases between them. The germline CDR1 and CDR2 sequences are SGDLS and YYNGEE. CDR3 coding DNA: TGTGCCAGCAGCCCCAGGACTGATCCCTACGAGCAGTACTTC. Its protein product is CASSPRTDPYEQYF.

This clonotype was counted only a few times. The V and J genes are TRBV9 and TRBJ2-7; TRBD2 agrees at 14 bases. The CDR3 has 17 residues. Germline CDR1 reads SGDLS; CDR2 reads YYNGEE. V shed 3 bases and J 1 base; nucleotides not matched to a gene: 6. The CDR3 spells CASSAGLAGEPSYEQYF. The CDR3 DNA reads as TGTGCCAGCAGCGCGGGACTAGCGGGGGAACCATCCTACGAGCAGTACTTC.

The rearrangement links TRBV12-3 or TRBV12-4 to TRBJ1-6, with TRBD1 as a possible D gene (5 bases). The CDR3 length is 16 residues. The V end lost 6 bases, the J end lost 4 bases, and 16 bases lay between the germline ends. The CDR3 coding sequence is TGTGCCAGCAGGTTATCAGGGATAGGGTATAATTCACCCCTCCACTTT. It translates to CASRLSGIGYNSPLHF.

V gene TRBV7-3 combines with J gene TRBJ2-5, with D perhaps matching TRBD1 (5 bases). With 5 bases removed from V and 5 bases from J, the gap between germline ends came to 21 bases. This CDR3 has 16 amino acids. The germline gives CDR1 SGHTA, CDR2 FQGTGA. The chain's CDR3 is CASSRMGRDPSETQYF. CDR3 in DNA: TGTGCCAGCAGCCGGATGGGCAGGGATCCGTCGGAGACCCAGTACTTC.